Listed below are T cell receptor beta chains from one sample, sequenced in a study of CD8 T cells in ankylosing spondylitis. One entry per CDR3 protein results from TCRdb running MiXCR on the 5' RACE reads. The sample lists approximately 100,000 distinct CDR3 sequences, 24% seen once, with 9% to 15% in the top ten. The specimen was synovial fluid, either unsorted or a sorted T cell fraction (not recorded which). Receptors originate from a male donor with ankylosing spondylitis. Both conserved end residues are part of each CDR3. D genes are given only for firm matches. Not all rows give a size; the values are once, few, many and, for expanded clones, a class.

cdr3_nt: TGCGCCAGCAGCTTGGCATCGACCCTCCGGGAGACCCAGTACTTC; cdr3_aa: CASSLASTLRETQYF; cdr3_length: 15; d_call: .; j_call: TRBJ2-5; clone_size: many; v_call: TRBV5-1
cdr3_nt: TGTGCCAGCAGCTTAGTCCCGGTTGAAGGGGAGTTCTTC; cdr3_aa: CASSLVPVEGEFF; cdr3_length: 13; d_call: .; j_call: TRBJ2-1; clone_size: .; v_call: TRBV11-2
cdr3_nt: TGCAGTGCCCTCCGAGCGGTTCATGAGCAGTTCTTC; cdr3_aa: CSALRAVHEQFF; cdr3_length: 12; d_call: .; j_call: TRBJ2-1; clone_size: .; v_call: TRBV20-1
cdr3_nt: TGTGCCACCAGTGCGGAGGGGGCGGCAGATACGCAGTATTTT; cdr3_aa: CATSAEGAADTQYF; cdr3_length: 14; d_call: .; j_call: TRBJ2-3; clone_size: many; v_call: TRBV24-1
cdr3_nt: TGTGCCAGCAGCTTAGATAGTGGGACAGCGTACTCACCCCTCCACTTT; cdr3_aa: CASSLDSGTAYSPLHF; cdr3_length: 16; d_call: TRBD1; j_call: TRBJ1-6; clone_size: .; v_call: TRBV11-2
cdr3_nt: TGCGCCAGCAGCTCGGTAGCGGGAGGAGAAGAGACCCAGTACTTC; cdr3_aa: CASSSVAGGEETQYF; cdr3_length: 15; d_call: TRBD2; j_call: TRBJ2-5; clone_size: .; v_call: TRBV5-1
cdr3_nt: TGTGCCAGCAGCTTGAGGACAGGGGATGAAAAACTGTTTTTT; cdr3_aa: CASSLRTGDEKLFF; cdr3_length: 14; d_call: TRBD1; j_call: TRBJ1-4; clone_size: .; v_call: TRBV5-5
cdr3_nt: TGTGCCACCAGCCCCTTTAGCGGGAGTGGAGATACGCAGTATTTT; cdr3_aa: CATSPFSGSGDTQYF; cdr3_length: 15; d_call: TRBD2; j_call: TRBJ2-3; clone_size: .; v_call: TRBV24-1
cdr3_nt: TGTGCCACCCGAGGGGGCGGGAAAAGATCCGGGGAGCTGTTTTTT; cdr3_aa: CATRGGGKRSGELFF; cdr3_length: 15; d_call: .; j_call: TRBJ2-2; clone_size: many; v_call: TRBV27
cdr3_nt: TGTGCCAGCAGTTCTAGCGGGAGGGCCCCGTTCTTC; cdr3_aa: CASSSSGRAPFF; cdr3_length: 12; d_call: TRBD2; j_call: TRBJ2-1; clone_size: few; v_call: TRBV11-3
cdr3_nt: TGTGCCAGCTCACCGGGACAGGGTCTTGCGGTGAAGCAGTTCTTC; cdr3_aa: CASSPGQGLAVKQFF; cdr3_length: 15; d_call: TRBD1; j_call: TRBJ2-1; clone_size: many; v_call: TRBV18
cdr3_nt: TGTGCCACCAGCAGGAGCGGGAGCTCCTACGAGCAGTACTTC; cdr3_aa: CATSRSGSSYEQYF; cdr3_length: 14; d_call: TRBD2; j_call: TRBJ2-7; clone_size: once; v_call: TRBV15
cdr3_nt: TGCAGCGTTGAGGGGGCTACTGAAGCTTTCTTT; cdr3_aa: CSVEGATEAFF; cdr3_length: 11; d_call: .; j_call: TRBJ1-1; clone_size: .; v_call: TRBV29-1
cdr3_nt: TGTGCCAGCCAAACGGGGACTAGCGGAAACAATGAGCAGTTCTTC; cdr3_aa: CASQTGTSGNNEQFF; cdr3_length: 15; d_call: TRBD2; j_call: TRBJ2-1; clone_size: .; v_call: TRBV6-1
cdr3_nt: TGCGCCAGCAGCCAGACAGCCTCCTACGAGCAGTACTTC; cdr3_aa: CASSQTASYEQYF; cdr3_length: 13; d_call: .; j_call: TRBJ2-7; clone_size: many; v_call: TRBV5-1
cdr3_nt: TGCAGTGGTCCGAAAAGGGATGATGGGGAAAAACTGTTTTTT; cdr3_aa: CSGPKRDDGEKLFF; cdr3_length: 14; d_call: .; j_call: TRBJ1-4; clone_size: many; v_call: TRBV20-1
cdr3_nt: TGTGCCAGCAGCCATCCCGGACTAGCCCGTGAGCAGTTCTTC; cdr3_aa: CASSHPGLAREQFF; cdr3_length: 14; d_call: TRBD2; j_call: TRBJ2-1; clone_size: medium-sized; v_call: TRBV4-2
cdr3_nt: TGTGCCAGCAGCGTAGCGGAGGATAGCTCCTACAATGAGCAGTTCTTC; cdr3_aa: CASSVAEDSSYNEQFF; cdr3_length: 16; d_call: .; j_call: TRBJ2-1; clone_size: few; v_call: TRBV9
cdr3_nt: TGTGCCTGGAGTGTACGGGGGAGAGCCAATCAGCCCCAGCATTTT; cdr3_aa: CAWSVRGRANQPQHF; cdr3_length: 15; d_call: .; j_call: TRBJ1-5; clone_size: few; v_call: TRBV30
cdr3_nt: TGCAGTGCTAGAGCGGTGAGCTCCTACGAGCAGTACTTC; cdr3_aa: CSARAVSSYEQYF; cdr3_length: 13; d_call: .; j_call: TRBJ2-7; clone_size: .; v_call: TRBV20-1
cdr3_nt: TGTGCCAGCAAGCTCTCCTACGAGCAGTACTTC; cdr3_aa: CASKLSYEQYF; cdr3_length: 11; d_call: .; j_call: TRBJ2-7; clone_size: few; v_call: TRBV12-3/TRBV12-4
cdr3_nt: TGTGCCAGCAGTGAAGGGGGGATCGGCTACTACGAGCAGTACTTC; cdr3_aa: CASSEGGIGYYEQYF; cdr3_length: 15; d_call: .; j_call: TRBJ2-7; clone_size: few; v_call: TRBV2
cdr3_nt: TGCAGTGCTAACCTGCGTCGAGAGACCCAGTACTTC; cdr3_aa: CSANLRRETQYF; cdr3_length: 12; d_call: .; j_call: TRBJ2-5; clone_size: few; v_call: TRBV20-1
cdr3_nt: TGTGCCAGCAGTTGGGGAGGACTAGCGGGAGCAGAGACCCAGTACTTC; cdr3_aa: CASSWGGLAGAETQYF; cdr3_length: 16; d_call: TRBD2; j_call: TRBJ2-5; clone_size: .; v_call: TRBV6-5
cdr3_nt: TGTGCCAGCAGCTTTACAGGGGGCGCGGGCACTGAAGCTTTCTTT; cdr3_aa: CASSFTGGAGTEAFF; cdr3_length: 15; d_call: TRBD1; j_call: TRBJ1-1; clone_size: .; v_call: TRBV11-2
cdr3_nt: TGTGCCAGCAGATCACAGGGGGATACGCAGTATTTT; cdr3_aa: CASRSQGDTQYF; cdr3_length: 12; d_call: TRBD1; j_call: TRBJ2-3; clone_size: .; v_call: TRBV6-5
cdr3_nt: TGCAGCGTTGAAAGCCCGGACCTCGGCGAGCAGTACTTC; cdr3_aa: CSVESPDLGEQYF; cdr3_length: 13; d_call: .; j_call: TRBJ2-7; clone_size: .; v_call: TRBV29-1
cdr3_nt: TGTGCCAGCAGTGACTTTAAGCCGGGCAGGGGGGCTGGGGCCAACGTCCTGACTTTC; cdr3_aa: CASSDFKPGRGAGANVLTF; cdr3_length: 19; d_call: .; j_call: TRBJ2-6; clone_size: .; v_call: TRBV6-4
cdr3_nt: TGTGCCACGGGTCATTGGAACACCGGGGAGCTGTTTTTT; cdr3_aa: CATGHWNTGELFF; cdr3_length: 13; d_call: .; j_call: TRBJ2-2; clone_size: .; v_call: TRBV24-1
cdr3_nt: TGCAGCGTTGAAGATCGTAGACAGGGGTACGAGCAGTACTTC; cdr3_aa: CSVEDRRQGYEQYF; cdr3_length: 14; d_call: TRBD1; j_call: TRBJ2-7; clone_size: few; v_call: TRBV29-1
cdr3_nt: TGCAGTGCTACGCGGGGGGCTAATGAAAAACTGTTTTTT; cdr3_aa: CSATRGANEKLFF; cdr3_length: 13; d_call: .; j_call: TRBJ1-4; clone_size: .; v_call: TRBV20-1
cdr3_nt: TGTGCCAGCAGTGCCTCTAGCGGGAGGGCCCTAAATGAGCAGTTCTTC; cdr3_aa: CASSASSGRALNEQFF; cdr3_length: 16; d_call: TRBD2; j_call: TRBJ2-1; clone_size: .; v_call: TRBV2
cdr3_nt: TGTGCCAGCAGCTTAGGGCAGGGCCGCTTCTCCTACGAGCAGTACTTC; cdr3_aa: CASSLGQGRFSYEQYF; cdr3_length: 16; d_call: .; j_call: TRBJ2-7; clone_size: few; v_call: TRBV7-9
cdr3_nt: TGTGCCAGCACCGACAGGGGTGAGACTGAAGCTTTCTTT; cdr3_aa: CASTDRGETEAFF; cdr3_length: 13; d_call: TRBD1; j_call: TRBJ1-1; clone_size: .; v_call: TRBV10-3
cdr3_nt: TGTGCCAGCACCCGGACAGGGTGGGGCACAGATACGCAGTATTTT; cdr3_aa: CASTRTGWGTDTQYF; cdr3_length: 15; d_call: TRBD1; j_call: TRBJ2-3; clone_size: .; v_call: TRBV11-2
cdr3_nt: TGCAGCGTCGGTAGCACAGATACGCAGTATTTT; cdr3_aa: CSVGSTDTQYF; cdr3_length: 11; d_call: .; j_call: TRBJ2-3; clone_size: .; v_call: TRBV20-1
cdr3_nt: TGTGCCAGCAGCCAGGCTAGCCTGGAGACCCAGTACTTC; cdr3_aa: CASSQASLETQYF; cdr3_length: 13; d_call: .; j_call: TRBJ2-5; clone_size: .; v_call: TRBV3-1
cdr3_nt: TGTGCCAGCATCGTAGCCCAACCCCAGGGAGGTATAGATACGCAGTATTTT; cdr3_aa: CASIVAQPQGGIDTQYF; cdr3_length: 17; d_call: .; j_call: TRBJ2-3; clone_size: .; v_call: TRBV7-8
cdr3_nt: TGTGCCAGCAGTCCCTTAGCGGGATCCTACGAGCAGTACTTC; cdr3_aa: CASSPLAGSYEQYF; cdr3_length: 14; d_call: TRBD2; j_call: TRBJ2-7; clone_size: .; v_call: TRBV7-8
cdr3_nt: TGCGCCAGCAGCCCGGGTGACTCCATTGACTATGGCTACACCTTC; cdr3_aa: CASSPGDSIDYGYTF; cdr3_length: 15; d_call: .; j_call: TRBJ1-2; clone_size: many; v_call: TRBV5-1
cdr3_nt: TGCGCCAGCAGCTTTACGGACAGGCTGAACACTGAAGCTTTCTTT; cdr3_aa: CASSFTDRLNTEAFF; cdr3_length: 15; d_call: TRBD1; j_call: TRBJ1-1; clone_size: .; v_call: TRBV5-1